The rows below give T cell receptor beta chains drawn from one sample of a study of OX40 agonist ivuxolimab in advanced cancers. TCRdb's copy holds only in-frame clones and misses some; the assay was immunoSEQ multiplex PCR. Counted here are about 96,000 clones, about 90% occurring once; the ten biggest clones make up around 1.5%. The sequencing here drew on CD4+ or CD8+ T cells sorted from blood, taken in a trial of the OX40 agonist ivuxolimab. The receptors were gathered from an adult with an advanced solid tumor such as melanoma, head and neck, liver or kidney cancer. Both conserved end residues are part of each CDR3. A D gene is named only where the DNA matches it firmly. Size is stated for part of the rows, as once, few or many counts, or as a class when the clone is expanded.

clone size,J gene,D gene,V gene,CDR3 protein,CDR3 DNA
-,TRBJ2-1,-,TRBV20-1,CSARGFYEQFF,TGCAGTGCTAGGGGCTTCTATGAGCAGTTCTTC
-,TRBJ1-5,-,TRBV19,CASSTPRGRGPQHF,TGTGCCAGTAGTACCCCTCGGGGCCGTGGGCCCCAGCATTTT
-,TRBJ1-1,-,TRBV15,CAASRYRAQNTEAFF,TGTGCCGCCAGCAGATACCGGGCGCAGAACACTGAAGCTTTCTTT
-,TRBJ2-7,-,TRBV25-1,CASTGPASRLDDYEQYF,TGTGCCAGCACCGGGCCAGCCTCGCGGCTTGACGACTACGAGCAGTACTTC
-,TRBJ2-5,TRBD1,TRBV7-9,CASSLVRGPETQYF,TGTGCCAGCAGCTTAGTAAGGGGGCCGGAGACCCAGTACTTC
-,TRBJ1-2,TRBD1,TRBV5-4,CASRSTGGRNYTF,TGTGCCAGCAGAAGCACAGGGGGCCGAAACTACACCTTC
-,TRBJ2-1,-,TRBV30,CAWSLLAEQFF,TGTGCCTGGAGTCTGCTAGCTGAGCAGTTCTTC
-,TRBJ2-7,-,TRBV6-6,CASSEDTPSSYEQYF,TGTGCCAGCAGTGAGGACACGCCAAGCTCCTACGAGCAGTACTTC
-,TRBJ2-5,-,TRBV7-2,CASSLMETQYF,TGTGCCAGCAGCTTAATGGAGACCCAGTACTTC
-,TRBJ2-2,TRBD1,TRBV6-1,CASTLDRGDTGELFF,TGTGCCAGCACTTTGGACAGGGGGGACACCGGGGAGCTGTTTTTT
-,TRBJ2-5,-,TRBV9,CASSVGAGTWETQYF,TGTGCCAGCAGCGTAGGGGCGGGGACGTGGGAGACCCAGTACTTC
-,TRBJ1-2,TRBD1,TRBV9,CASSPTTGLYGYTF,TGTGCCAGCAGCCCGACGACAGGGTTATATGGCTACACCTTC
-,TRBJ1-2,-,TRBV18,CASSPPPSGGSGYGYTF,TGTGCCAGCTCACCACCGCCGAGCGGAGGGAGTGGATATGGCTACACCTTC
-,TRBJ1-1,-,TRBV7-2,CASSFWRPEKNTEAFF,TGTGCCAGCAGCTTCTGGAGGCCGGAAAAGAACACTGAAGCTTTCTTT
-,TRBJ1-2,-,TRBV19,CASSPQEGRTYGYTF,TGTGCCAGTAGTCCCCAGGAGGGGAGGACCTATGGCTACACCTTC
-,TRBJ2-6,-,TRBV23-1,CASSCSGCSGANVLTF,TGCGCCAGCAGTTGTTCAGGGTGTTCTGGGGCCAACGTCCTGACTTTC
-,TRBJ2-1,-,TRBV9,CASSVAQGSYNEQFF,TGTGCCAGCAGCGTAGCTCAGGGGTCCTACAATGAGCAGTTCTTC
-,TRBJ2-7,TRBD1,TRBV5-1,CASSRDRGQEDEQYF,TGCGCCAGCAGTCGGGACAGGGGGCAAGAGGACGAGCAGTACTTC
-,TRBJ2-1,-,TRBV7-2,CASSSRESAVDNEQFF,TGTGCCAGCAGCTCCCGTGAAAGCGCCGTCGACAATGAGCAGTTCTTC
-,TRBJ1-1,-,TRBV7-2,CASSLKGTEAFF,TGTGCCAGCAGCTTAAAAGGCACTGAAGCTTTCTTT
-,TRBJ1-2,-,TRBV19,CASSQEGTGNYGYTF,TGTGCCAGTAGTCAGGAAGGGACGGGGAACTATGGCTACACCTTC
-,TRBJ2-5,TRBD2,TRBV5-6,CASSFRGGGPVQETQYF,TGTGCCAGCAGCTTTCGTGGCGGGGGGCCCGTCCAAGAGACCCAGTACTTC
-,TRBJ2-1,-,TRBV7-6,CASSLVLGDEQFF,TGTGCCAGCAGCTTAGTGCTGGGCGATGAGCAGTTCTTC
-,TRBJ2-7,TRBD2,TRBV11-2,CASSLEVAGTSGGSYEQYF,TGTGCCAGCAGCTTAGAGGTGGCGGGGACTAGCGGGGGATCCTACGAGCAGTACTTC
-,TRBJ1-5,TRBD1,TRBV9,CASSEGQRHQPQHF,TGTGCCAGCAGCGAGGGACAGCGTCATCAGCCCCAGCATTTT
-,TRBJ2-5,TRBD2,TRBV30,CAWSSEVAGQETQYF,TGTGCCTGGAGTAGCGAAGTAGCGGGGCAAGAGACCCAGTACTTC
once,TRBJ2-1,-,TRBV28,CASSSPTSRNEQFF,TGTGCCAGCAGTTCCCCGACTAGTCGCAATGAGCAGTTCTTC
-,TRBJ1-1,-,TRBV7-9,CASSFLSGLKLVDTEAFF,TGTGCCAGCAGCTTTTTATCCGGGCTAAAGCTTGTGGACACTGAAGCTTTCTTT
once,TRBJ2-1,TRBD2,TRBV19,CASRGRAAGGLNEQFF,TGTGCCAGTAGAGGGAGGGCAGCGGGAGGTCTCAATGAGCAGTTCTTC
once,TRBJ2-1,-,TRBV19,CASSTPPGNVANEQFF,TGTGCCAGTAGTACACCCCCAGGGAATGTGGCAAATGAGCAGTTCTTC
-,TRBJ2-1,-,TRBV5-6,CASSLAIAWSNNEQFF,TGTGCCAGCAGCTTGGCCATCGCCTGGTCTAACAATGAGCAGTTCTTC
-,TRBJ1-5,TRBD1,TRBV18,CASSRGRTGLNQPQHF,TGTGCCAGCTCACGCGGTCGGACAGGCTTGAATCAGCCCCAGCATTTT
once,TRBJ2-5,-,TRBV5-6,CASSLGQIQETQYF,TGTGCCAGCAGTCTCGGGCAAATCCAAGAGACCCAGTACTTC
once,TRBJ1-4,-,TRBV11-1,CASSLFGYRNEKLFF,TGTGCCAGCAGCTTATTCGGTTACAGAAATGAAAAACTGTTTTTT
-,TRBJ2-7,-,TRBV11-2,CASSLEVRGLGEQYF,TGTGCCAGCAGCTTAGAGGTCAGGGGTTTGGGCGAGCAGTACTTC
-,TRBJ2-7,-,TRBV5-1,CASRVLEGGNYEQYF,TGCGCCAGCAGAGTATTGGAGGGCGGGAACTACGAGCAGTACTTC
-,TRBJ1-5,TRBD1,TRBV7-8,CASSRPTGQGFQPQHF,TGTGCCAGCAGCCGACCTACCGGACAGGGTTTCCAGCCCCAGCATTTT
-,TRBJ1-2,-,TRBV6-5,CASSITRGYGYTF,TGTGCCAGCAGCATCACACGGGGCTATGGCTACACCTTC
-,TRBJ2-7,TRBD1,TRBV15,CATSSYPGQSSYEQYF,TGTGCCACCAGCAGTTACCCGGGACAGTCTTCCTACGAGCAGTACTTC
-,TRBJ2-1,-,TRBV11-2,CASSLGGPNEQFF,TGTGCCAGCAGCTTGGGGGGGCCTAATGAGCAGTTCTTC
-,TRBJ2-1,-,TRBV4-2,CASSQARRTDEQFF,TGTGCCAGCAGCCAAGCTAGGCGAACGGATGAGCAGTTCTTC
-,TRBJ2-5,-,TRBV30,CAWSPLKETQYF,TGTGCCTGGAGTCCATTGAAAGAGACCCAGTACTTC
-,TRBJ2-5,-,TRBV7-2,CASSLARVVETQYF,TGTGCCAGCAGCTTAGCGCGGGTGGTTGAGACCCAGTACTTC
-,TRBJ1-1,-,TRBV9,CASSVVRGAGAEAFF,TGTGCCAGCAGCGTAGTCCGGGGGGCGGGCGCTGAAGCTTTCTTT
-,TRBJ2-1,-,TRBV11-3,CASSSELADPYNEQFF,TGTGCCAGCAGCTCCGAACTAGCAGACCCCTACAATGAGCAGTTCTTC
-,TRBJ1-2,-,TRBV11-2,CASSLDGIYGYTF,TGTGCCAGCAGCTTAGATGGAATCTATGGCTACACCTTC
-,TRBJ1-3,-,TRBV19,CAAREATGNTIYF,TGTGCCGCTCGTGAGGCTACTGGAAACACCATATATTTT
-,TRBJ2-1,-,TRBV19,CASSTLPGLLSSYNEQFF,TGTGCCAGTAGTACCCTCCCGGGACTCCTAAGCTCCTACAATGAGCAGTTCTTC
-,TRBJ2-2,TRBD1,TRBV27,CASSLWVTGGAAGELFF,TGTGCCAGCAGTTTATGGGTGACAGGGGGAGCGGCCGGGGAGCTGTTTTTT
-,TRBJ1-4,-,TRBV7-2,CASSLVGAGKLFF,TGTGCCAGCAGCTTAGTTGGGGCGGGGAAACTGTTTTTT
-,TRBJ2-1,-,TRBV4-3,CASSQDPLAKQFF,TGCGCCAGCAGCCAAGATCCGCTAGCGAAGCAGTTCTTC
-,TRBJ2-7,TRBD2,TRBV19,CASSIDLTSGGAYEQYF,TGTGCCAGTAGTATAGATCTCACTAGCGGGGGAGCCTACGAGCAGTACTTC
-,TRBJ1-5,TRBD1,TRBV4-2,CASSQHRGSNQPQHF,TGTGCCAGCAGCCAGCACAGGGGTAGCAATCAGCCCCAGCATTTT
-,TRBJ2-1,TRBD1,TRBV10-3,CATHGTGVNEQFF,TGTGCCACCCACGGGACAGGGGTTAATGAGCAGTTCTTC
-,TRBJ1-3,TRBD1,TRBV19,CASRGGDRGASGNTIYF,TGTGCCAGTAGAGGAGGAGACAGGGGGGCTTCTGGAAACACCATATATTTT
-,TRBJ1-1,-,TRBV25-1,CASSDPGGVTEAFF,TGTGCCAGCAGTGACCCGGGCGGGGTTACTGAAGCTTTCTTT
-,TRBJ2-2,-,TRBV27,CASRNLLDSANTGELFF,TGTGCCAGCAGAAATCTATTGGACAGCGCGAACACCGGGGAGCTGTTTTTT
-,TRBJ2-7,TRBD2,TRBV14,CASSLLTSGRQYEQYF,TGTGCCAGCAGCCTCCTAACTAGCGGGAGGCAGTACGAGCAGTACTTC
-,TRBJ2-5,-,TRBV29-1,CSASLVGETQYF,TGCAGCGCCAGTTTGGTCGGAGAGACCCAGTACTTC
-,TRBJ2-3,-,TRBV18,CASSPNGADTQYF,TGTGCCAGCTCACCGAACGGCGCAGATACGCAGTATTTT